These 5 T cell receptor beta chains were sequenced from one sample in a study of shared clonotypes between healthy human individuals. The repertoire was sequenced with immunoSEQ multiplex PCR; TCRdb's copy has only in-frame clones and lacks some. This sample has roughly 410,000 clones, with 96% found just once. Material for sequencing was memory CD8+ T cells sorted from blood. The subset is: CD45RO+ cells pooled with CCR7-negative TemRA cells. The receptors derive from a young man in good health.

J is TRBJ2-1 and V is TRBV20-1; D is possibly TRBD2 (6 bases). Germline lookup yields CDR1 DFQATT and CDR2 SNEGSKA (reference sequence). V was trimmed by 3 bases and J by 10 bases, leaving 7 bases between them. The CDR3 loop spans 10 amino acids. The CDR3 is CSASGGEQFF. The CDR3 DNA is TGCAGTGCTAGTGGAGGGGAGCAGTTCTTC.

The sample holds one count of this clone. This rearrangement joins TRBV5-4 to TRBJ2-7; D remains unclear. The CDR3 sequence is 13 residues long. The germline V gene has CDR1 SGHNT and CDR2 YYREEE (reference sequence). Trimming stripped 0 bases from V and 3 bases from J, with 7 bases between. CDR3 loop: CASSLADGYEQYF. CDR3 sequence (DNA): TGTGCCAGCAGCTTGGCGGATGGCTACGAGCAGTACTTC.

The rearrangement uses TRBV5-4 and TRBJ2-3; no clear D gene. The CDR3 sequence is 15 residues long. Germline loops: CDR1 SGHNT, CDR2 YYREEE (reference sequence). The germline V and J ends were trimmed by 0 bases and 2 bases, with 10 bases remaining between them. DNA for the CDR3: TGTGCCAGCAGCTTGGTTAGTAGGAACACAGATACGCAGTATTTT. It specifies CASSLVSRNTDTQYF.

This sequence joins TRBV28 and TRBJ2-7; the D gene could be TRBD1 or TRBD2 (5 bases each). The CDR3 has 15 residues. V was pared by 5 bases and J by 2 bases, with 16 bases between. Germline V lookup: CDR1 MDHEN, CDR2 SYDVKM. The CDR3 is CASSEGTRGPYEQYF. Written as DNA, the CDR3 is TGTGCCAGCAGTGAAGGGACCCGGGGCCCCTACGAGCAGTACTTC.

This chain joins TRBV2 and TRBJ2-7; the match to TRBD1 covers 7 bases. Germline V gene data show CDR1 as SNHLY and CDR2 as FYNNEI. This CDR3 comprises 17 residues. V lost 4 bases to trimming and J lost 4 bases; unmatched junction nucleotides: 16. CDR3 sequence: CASSATEVDRERYEQYF. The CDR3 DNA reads TGTGCCAGCAGTGCAACCGAAGTCGACAGGGAAAGGTACGAGCAGTACTTC.